A selection of T cell receptor beta chains follows, all from one sample in a study of identical twins. TCRdb analysed the 5' RACE reads with MiXCR anew, one entry per CDR3 protein. The data contain hundreds of thousands of distinct CDR3 sequences, about 12% of them singletons. These data also featured in a second study, about yellow fever vaccine responses in identical twins.

The specimen was PBMCs. The source is a woman in her late teens or twenties in good health. CDR3s include the opening cysteine and the closing phenylalanine or tryptophan. D genes are given only for firm matches. Expanded clones are given a class, and other clones once, few, many or no size at all.

clone size: few
CDR3 length: 16
V gene: TRBV24-1
D gene: TRBD1
J gene: TRBJ2-1
CDR3 protein: CATSDGDRGYYNEQFF
CDR3 DNA: TGTGCCACCAGTGATGGGGACAGGGGCTACTACAATGAGCAGTTCTTC

clone size: -
CDR3 length: 14
V gene: TRBV3-1
D gene: -
J gene: TRBJ2-7
CDR3 protein: CASSQASGGGEQYF
CDR3 DNA: TGTGCCAGCAGCCAAGCGAGCGGCGGCGGGGAGCAGTACTTC

clone size: -
CDR3 length: 15
V gene: TRBV5-6
D gene: TRBD2
J gene: TRBJ2-5
CDR3 protein: CASSPRGGRRETQYF
CDR3 DNA: TGTGCCAGCAGCCCGCGGGGGGGCCGGAGAGAGACCCAGTACTTC

clone size: few
CDR3 length: 12
V gene: TRBV4-2
D gene: -
J gene: TRBJ2-1
CDR3 protein: CASSQLQGEQFF
CDR3 DNA: TGTGCCAGCAGCCAATTACAGGGTGAGCAGTTCTTC

clone size: -
CDR3 length: 16
V gene: TRBV5-6
D gene: -
J gene: TRBJ2-1
CDR3 protein: CASSLVGRGNYNEQFF
CDR3 DNA: TGTGCCAGCAGCTTGGTCGGTCGCGGAAACTACAATGAGCAGTTCTTC

clone size: -
CDR3 length: 15
V gene: TRBV12-3/TRBV12-4
D gene: -
J gene: TRBJ1-1
CDR3 protein: CASSRGFNGVTEAFF
CDR3 DNA: TGTGCCAGCAGCCGGGGCTTCAATGGGGTCACTGAAGCTTTCTTT

clone size: few
CDR3 length: 19
V gene: TRBV28
D gene: TRBD2
J gene: TRBJ2-7
CDR3 protein: CASSFPLRLAGGPSYEQYF
CDR3 DNA: TGTGCCAGCAGTTTCCCCCTTCGACTAGCGGGAGGCCCCTCCTACGAGCAGTACTTC

clone size: few
CDR3 length: 15
V gene: TRBV28
D gene: -
J gene: TRBJ1-5
CDR3 protein: CASRGTVYSNQPQHF
CDR3 DNA: TGTGCCAGCAGAGGCACGGTTTATAGCAATCAGCCCCAGCATTTT

clone size: -
CDR3 length: 14
V gene: TRBV15
D gene: -
J gene: TRBJ2-3
CDR3 protein: CATRGPLGTDTQYF
CDR3 DNA: TGTGCCACCAGAGGCCCCTTGGGAACAGATACGCAGTATTTT

clone size: few
CDR3 length: 15
V gene: TRBV16
D gene: TRBD2
J gene: TRBJ2-1
CDR3 protein: CASSQSSGFGHEQFF
CDR3 DNA: TGTGCCAGCAGCCAATCTAGCGGGTTTGGCCATGAGCAGTTCTTC

clone size: few
CDR3 length: 15
V gene: TRBV9
D gene: -
J gene: TRBJ1-2
CDR3 protein: CASSASPDSLGGYTF
CDR3 DNA: TGTGCCAGCAGCGCCAGCCCAGACTCCCTGGGTGGCTACACCTTC

clone size: few
CDR3 length: 15
V gene: TRBV6-1
D gene: -
J gene: TRBJ1-3
CDR3 protein: CASSSAGNSGNTIYF
CDR3 DNA: TGTGCCAGCAGCTCCGCAGGGAACTCTGGAAACACCATATATTTT

clone size: few
CDR3 length: 16
V gene: TRBV7-2
D gene: TRBD1
J gene: TRBJ2-3
CDR3 protein: CASSFLDRVMTDTQYF
CDR3 DNA: TGTGCCAGCAGCTTCCTCGACAGGGTAATGACGGATACGCAGTATTTT

clone size: few
CDR3 length: 14
V gene: TRBV15
D gene: -
J gene: TRBJ2-3
CDR3 protein: CATSRSRYVDTQYF
CDR3 DNA: TGTGCCACCAGCAGGTCACGATACGTAGATACGCAGTATTTT

clone size: many
CDR3 length: 15
V gene: TRBV12-3/TRBV12-4
D gene: -
J gene: TRBJ1-2
CDR3 protein: CASSLGAGTNYGYTF
CDR3 DNA: TGTGCCAGCAGTTTGGGGGCAGGGACGAACTATGGCTACACCTTC

clone size: -
CDR3 length: 16
V gene: TRBV18
D gene: TRBD1
J gene: TRBJ2-1
CDR3 protein: CASSPGTGQGNNEQFF
CDR3 DNA: TGTGCCAGCTCACCAGGAACGGGACAGGGAAACAATGAGCAGTTCTTC

clone size: few
CDR3 length: 13
V gene: TRBV4-1
D gene: -
J gene: TRBJ2-7
CDR3 protein: CASSQNSAYEQYF
CDR3 DNA: TGCGCCAGCAGCCAGAACAGTGCCTACGAGCAGTACTTC

clone size: few
CDR3 length: 14
V gene: TRBV20-1
D gene: -
J gene: TRBJ2-1
CDR3 protein: CSARGLDGTNEQFF
CDR3 DNA: TGCAGTGCTAGGGGGCTGGACGGCACCAATGAGCAGTTCTTC

clone size: few
CDR3 length: 14
V gene: TRBV28
D gene: -
J gene: TRBJ1-1
CDR3 protein: CASSFTLQNTEAFF
CDR3 DNA: TGTGCCAGCAGTTTTACCCTGCAGAACACTGAAGCTTTCTTT

clone size: -
CDR3 length: 16
V gene: TRBV28
D gene: TRBD2
J gene: TRBJ2-1
CDR3 protein: CASSLTSGGAYNEQFF
CDR3 DNA: TGTGCCAGCAGTTTGACTAGCGGGGGGGCCTACAATGAGCAGTTCTTC

clone size: few
CDR3 length: 16
V gene: TRBV14
D gene: TRBD2
J gene: TRBJ2-1
CDR3 protein: CASSAAFGGSYNEQFF
CDR3 DNA: TGTGCCAGCAGCGCCGCGTTCGGCGGGAGTTACAATGAGCAGTTCTTC

clone size: many
CDR3 length: 16
V gene: TRBV6-5
D gene: TRBD2
J gene: TRBJ2-1
CDR3 protein: CASSYVWTSGNNEQFF
CDR3 DNA: TGTGCCAGCAGTTACGTTTGGACTAGCGGGAACAATGAGCAGTTCTTC

clone size: -
CDR3 length: 14
V gene: TRBV29-1
D gene: TRBD1
J gene: TRBJ2-3
CDR3 protein: CSVVNRGKADTQYF
CDR3 DNA: TGCAGCGTTGTGAACAGGGGGAAGGCAGATACGCAGTATTTT

clone size: -
CDR3 length: 14
V gene: TRBV24-1
D gene: TRBD1
J gene: TRBJ2-5
CDR3 protein: CATSDSGQGKTQYF
CDR3 DNA: TGTGCCACCAGTGATTCCGGACAGGGGAAGACCCAGTACTTC